The 26 T cell receptor beta chains in this list originate from one sample, sequenced in a study of blood T cell repertoires in COVID-19. The protocol was immunoSEQ multiplex PCR, while the TCRdb copy is restricted to in-frame clones and leaves out a portion. The profile shows 150,000 to 200,000 clones, around 87% of them singletons. The sequencing input was PBMCs or T cells enriched from blood (not recorded which). Source of these receptors: a woman aged 25-40 years who had recovered from COVID-19.

V and J are TRBV11-3 and TRBJ2-1; 8 bases map to TRBD1. In germline, CDR1 is SGHNT, CDR2 YENEEA. CDR3 length equals 15 residues. V shed 2 bases, J shed 7 bases, and the junction held 7 bases outside the gene matches. CDR3 coding DNA: TGTGCCAGCAGCTTACGGGGAACAGGGGGTAATGAGCAGTTCTTC. Translation gives CASSLRGTGGNEQFF.

The chain uses TRBV12-3 or TRBV12-4 and TRBJ2-2, with TRBD1 matching over 7 bases. The CDR3 has 13 residues. J gave up 6 bases and V 3 bases, and 1 base lay outside the gene matches. Written as DNA, the CDR3 is TGTGCCAGCAGTTTGCAGGGGGCCGGGGAGCTGTTTTTT. Translation gives CASSLQGAGELFF.

This chain uses TRBV13 with TRBJ1-1, with 10 bases lining up with TRBD1. V shed 0 bases and J 3 bases; nucleotides not matched to a gene: 4. The CDR3 totals 16 residues. Germline V CDR1 and CDR2: PRHDT, FYEKMQ (reference sequence). In nucleotides, the CDR3 is TGTGCCAGCAGCTTAGGAGGACAGGGGGGGGACACTGAAGCTTTCTTT. This codes for CASSLGGQGGDTEAFF.

The genes are TRBV15 and TRBJ2-5, with TRBD2 matching 8 bases. The V gene end was trimmed by 5 bases and the J gene end by 1 base; junction bases not matched to a gene: 3. The CDR3 sequence is 14 residues long. CDR1 LNHNV and CDR2 YYDKDF come from the germline V gene (reference sequence). This CDR3 reads CATSRGTSQETQYF. The CDR3 nucleotides read TGTGCCACCAGCCGCGGGACTAGCCAAGAGACCCAGTACTTC.

The chain couples TRBV2 to TRBJ1-3, with D maybe TRBD1 (5 bases). Trimming stripped 2 bases from V and 0 bases from J, with 11 bases between. Per the germline V gene, CDR1 is SNHLY and CDR2 is FYNNEI. The CDR3 has 16 amino acids. As DNA, the CDR3 is TGTGCCAGCAGTGAACAGGGACTTCACTCTGGAAACACCATATATTTT. This encodes CASSEQGLHSGNTIYF.

CDR3 sequence (DNA): TGTGCCAGCAGCTTAAACGCAGGGGGAAGGACTGAAGCTTTCTTT. Amino acids: CASSLNAGGRTEAFF. J is TRBJ1-1 and V is TRBV13; TRBD1 aligns across 7 bases. This CDR3 is built from 15 residues. V gave up 2 bases and J gave up 5 bases; unmatched junction bases: 8. Looked up from germline, CDR1 is PRHDT and CDR2 is FYEKMQ (reference sequence).

V and J are TRBV30 and TRBJ2-5; no clear D gene. The CDR3 sequence is 13 residues long. CDR1 and CDR2 (germline): GTSNPN, SVGIG (reference sequence). Trimming removed 2 bases from V and 5 bases from J, with 12 bases in between. The CDR3 nucleotides are TGTGCCTGGAGTAACTCACGGCGGGAGACCCAGTACTTC. This translates into CAWSNSRRETQYF.

On this clone: A much larger clone differs from this one at a single base, so this may be a read error. The chain couples TRBV7-9 to TRBJ2-1; D remains unclear. Per germline, CDR1 SEHNR and CDR2 FQNEAQ (reference sequence). Trimming left V 7 bases short and J 0 bases short, with 7 bases between. This CDR3 region has 13 residues. The DNA of the CDR3 is TGTGCCAGCAAATCGAGCTCCTACAATGAGCAGTTCTTC. This translates into CASKSSSYNEQFF.

The gene calls are TRBV5-8 and TRBJ1-5, with a possible D match to TRBD1 (6 bases). CDR3 size: 14 residues. The V end was cut by 2 bases, the J end by 4 bases, with 10 bases between. CDR1 SGHTS and CDR2 YDEGEE come from the germline V gene. CDR3 amino acids: CASSFVQGNQPQHF. The CDR3 region has the DNA TGTGCCAGCAGCTTTGTACAGGGTAATCAGCCCCAGCATTTT.

The rearrangement joins TRBV29-1 to TRBJ1-1, with 10 bases aligning to TRBD1. The CDR3 extends over 13 amino acids. CDR1 and CDR2 (germline): SQVTM, ANQGSEA. The ends lost 7 bases at V and 7 bases at J; junction bases unmatched: 9. Written as DNA, the CDR3 is TGCAGCGCCGACCGGGACAGGGGAAGTGAAGCTTTCTTT. Translating gives CSADRDRGSEAFF.

In its sample, this clone was seen a few times. Germline and junction disagree at one end, which may indicate a read error. The chain carries TRBV6-2 or TRBV6-3 and TRBJ1-5; TRBD1 might be the D (6 bases). Germline lookup yields CDR1 MNHEY and CDR2 SVGEGT. CDR3 length equals 15 residues. Here the CDR3 DNA reads TGTGCCAGCAATTACTATCAGGGGACCGGTCAGCCCCAGCATTTT. Translated, it gives CASNYYQGTGQPQHF.

The sample holds one count of this clone. The J gene is TRBJ1-1, the V gene TRBV30; D might be TRBD1 (6 bases). Trimming removed 8 bases from V and 1 base from J, with 11 bases in between. Germline CDR1 and CDR2: GTSNPN and SVGIG (reference sequence). This CDR3 region has 12 residues. CDR3 in amino acids: CAGLRGNTEAFF. CDR3 nucleotide sequence: TGTGCCGGCCTCAGGGGGAACACTGAAGCTTTCTTT.

The rearrangement uses TRBV14 and TRBJ2-7; no clear D. The V end lost 3 bases, the J end lost 5 bases, and 5 bases lay between the germline ends. The CDR3 extends over 11 amino acids. Germline V gives CDR1 SGHDN, CDR2 FVKESK. In DNA, the CDR3 is TGTGCCAGCAGCCAGGGCCACGAGCAGTACTTC. Its translation is CASSQGHEQYF.

J is TRBJ1-2 and V is TRBV6-6; 7 bases match TRBD1. Trimming removed 5 bases from V and 8 bases from J; junction bases left unmatched: 20. The CDR3 is made up of 17 amino acids. Germline CDR1 MNHNY, CDR2 SVGAGI (reference sequence). The CDR3 coding sequence is TGTGCCAGCAGTCCTACGAGGGGGGACAGTCGATCGCCGGGCTACACCTTC. This translates into CASSPTRGDSRSPGYTF.

The rearrangement links TRBV25-1 to TRBJ1-4, with 11 bases lining up with TRBD1. The CDR3 runs 15 residues. The J segment lost 5 bases and the V segment lost 4 bases, leaving 3 bases of the junction unmatched. In germline, CDR1 is MGHDK, CDR2 SYGVNS. CDR3 sequence reads: CASSGGQGENEKLFF. CDR3 nucleotides: TGTGCCAGCAGTGGGGGACAGGGGGAAAATGAAAAACTGTTTTTT.

This rearrangement joins TRBV9 to TRBJ1-1; D gene uncertain. Trimming removed 8 bases from V and 0 bases from J, with 11 bases in between. Germline CDR1 SGDLS, CDR2 YYNGEE. This CDR3 has 13 amino acids. CDR3 in amino acids: CASGPDMNTEAFF. CDR3 bases: TGTGCCAGTGGGCCAGATATGAACACTGAAGCTTTCTTT.

The genes are TRBV28 and TRBJ1-1; no clear D gene. CDR1 and CDR2 from the germline V gene are MDHEN and SYDVKM. The CDR3 totals 12 residues. Trimming removed 10 bases at V and 1 base at J, with 10 bases between. The CDR3 region is CATGIRNTEAFF. In DNA, the CDR3 is TGTGCCACGGGGATTCGGAACACTGAAGCTTTCTTT.

This chain links TRBV5-1 with TRBJ2-2; 10 bases align to TRBD2. The germline CDR1 and CDR2 sequences are SGHRS and YFSETQ. The trim removed 5 bases at V and 7 bases at J, leaving 5 bases unmatched. The CDR3 has 14 residues. The CDR3 loop is CASRLAGALGELFF. The CDR3 DNA reads TGCGCCAGCAGGCTAGCGGGGGCCCTCGGGGAGCTGTTTTTT.

This chain connects TRBV29-1 to TRBJ2-4; perhaps TRBD2 as D (5 bases). This CDR3 is 13 amino acids long. Looked up from germline, CDR1 is SQVTM and CDR2 is ANQGSEA. V was clipped by 4 bases and J by 0 bases, with 7 bases between them. CDR3 in amino acids: CSVVEGAKNIQYF. CDR3 sequence (DNA): TGCAGCGTTGTCGAGGGAGCCAAAAACATTCAGTACTTC.

The V and J genes are TRBV9 and TRBJ1-2; weak D call: TRBD1 (6 bases). Germline V gene data show CDR1 as SGDLS and CDR2 as YYNGEE. V dropped 4 bases and J dropped 4 bases, with 14 bases sitting between them. The CDR3 length is 14 residues. The CDR3 coding sequence is TGTGCCAGCAGCCAAAGTGGGGGCAGCTATGGCTACACCTTC. Encoded protein: CASSQSGGSYGYTF.

The J gene is TRBJ2-3, the V gene TRBV7-6, with TRBD2 matching over 10 bases. Trimming took 1 base from V and 8 from J; bases not matched to a gene: 6. Per germline, CDR1 SGHVS and CDR2 FNYEAQ. The CDR3 is 15 amino acids. The CDR3 region is CASSLVGTSEGTQYF. DNA for the CDR3: TGTGCCAGCAGCTTAGTTGGGACTAGCGAGGGTACGCAGTATTTT.

The genes are TRBV5-1 and TRBJ1-4; 9 bases are shared with TRBD1. The germline V gene encodes CDR1 SGHRS and CDR2 YFSETQ. V shed 3 bases and J 8 bases; nucleotides not matched to a gene: 5. CDR3 length: 14 amino acids. For the CDR3, the DNA is TGCGCCAGCAGCTCCGGACAGGGGAACGAAAAACTGTTTTTT. Its translation: CASSSGQGNEKLFF.

The table lists this clone with a count of one. The chain combines TRBV19 with TRBJ2-3; 8 bases match TRBD1. V lost 5 bases, J lost 5 bases, and 6 bases stayed unmatched. Germline assignment: CDR1 LNHDA and CDR2 SQIVND (reference sequence). This CDR3 region has 14 residues. The CDR3 nucleotides are TGTGCCAGTAGTGCAGGGGGCCCGGTAGATACGCAGTATTTT. It yields the protein CASSAGGPVDTQYF.

This clone was detected a few times. The chain couples TRBV18 to TRBJ2-7; 9 bases line up with TRBD2. CDR1 and CDR2 (germline): KGHSH, LQKENI. Trimming removed 3 bases from V and 0 bases from J; junction bases left unmatched: 9. The CDR3 sequence is 17 residues long. CDR3 DNA sequence: TGTGCCAGCTCACCGGTAGGCGGGAGGGCGAGCTCCTACGAGCAGTACTTC. Translation: CASSPVGGRASSYEQYF.

The genes are TRBV6-2 or TRBV6-3 and TRBJ1-2; TRBD1 agrees at 8 bases. The CDR3 consists of 14 residues. The trim removed 2 bases at V and 10 bases at J, leaving 9 bases unmatched. Germline-derived CDR1 and CDR2 are MNHEY and SVGEGT. The CDR3 nucleotides are TGTGCCAGCAGTTACGGGGGGCCGGGACAGGCCTACACCTTC. Its translation is CASSYGGPGQAYTF.

The chain links TRBV2 to TRBJ1-2; 7 bases fit TRBD1. The V and J ends lost 5 bases and 2 bases, in that order; junction bases with no gene match: 5. The CDR3 extends over 14 amino acids. The germline gives CDR1 SNHLY, CDR2 FYNNEI. CDR3 residues: CASSNPQGNYGYTF. The DNA for the CDR3 is TGTGCCAGCAGTAACCCACAGGGGAACTATGGCTACACCTTC.